The 3 T cell receptor beta chains below come from one sample, sequenced in a study of regulatory T cells in long-lasting Graves disease. The time point was: persistent/refractory GD, antithyroid drugs over 5 years with positive TRAb. RNA extracted from PBMCs served as the sequencing template. Construction of TCR beta libraries relied on iRepertoire HTBI primers and on Arm-PCR targeting CDR3 regions. From the multiplex PCR reads, TCRdb called clonotypes with MiXCR, one entry per CDR3 protein. The sample has a few hundred thousand distinct CDR3 sequences, more than 20% seen once. Sequencing was performed on peripheral blood mononuclear cells (PBMCs), taken when the disease was refractory, from a patient treated with antithyroid drugs. The receptors were sampled from a woman between 35 and 50 years old with Graves disease.

This clonotype was observed many times. This chain uses TRBV13 with TRBJ1-2; 8 bases align to TRBD1. The CDR3 has 15 residues. The J segment lost 7 bases and the V segment lost 0 bases, leaving 7 bases of the junction unmatched. The germline V gene has CDR1 PRHDT and CDR2 FYEKMQ (reference sequence). This chain's CDR3 is CASSLGNGQGRGYTF. In DNA, the CDR3 is TGTGCCAGCAGCTTAGGCAACGGACAGGGCCGTGGCTACACCTTC.

A word on this clonotype: A much larger clone differs from this one at a single base, so this may be a read error. As the CDR3 is not closed by the conserved phenylalanine or tryptophan, this likely results from a read error. The gene calls are TRBV6-5 and TRBJ2-7; D unresolved. Germline V gene lookup returns CDR1 MNHEY and CDR2 SVGAGI. This CDR3 is built from 14 residues. Trimming cost V 7 bases and J 0 bases, with 13 bases left between them. Here the CDR3 DNA reads TGTGCCAGCACCCCGGAAGATAGCTCCTACGAGCAGTACCTC. Amino acid sequence: CASTPEDSSYEQYL.

This clonotype occurred many times. Here the CDR3 reads CASRSTVTSYEQYF. CDR3 in DNA: TGTGCCAGCAGATCAACAGTTACCTCCTACGAGCAGTACTTC. The rearrangement links TRBV6-1 to TRBJ2-7; D uncertain. CDR1 is MNHNS, CDR2 SASEGT, per germline. This CDR3 region has 14 residues. Trimming took off 6 bases at V and 0 bases at J, with 12 bases between the two ends.